This TCR beta chain was recorded in a study of T cell repertoires in cytomegalovirus infection. On the study more broadly: Well-studied HLA-B-restricted epitopes and recently identified HLA-C-restricted epitopes of CMV were both used in the study. A matching HLA type, together with CMV infection, was signaled by public TCR beta signatures.

Germline CDR1 is MNHEY and CDR2 is SVGAGI. With 5 bases removed from V and 5 bases from J, the gap between germline ends came to 15 bases. This CDR3 is built from 14 residues. As to this clonotype: Its antigen is as yet unknown.

From the reads, TCRdb called clonotypes with MiXCR, one entry per CDR3 protein. The sample includes about 340,000 distinct CDR3 sequences, 25% to 35% of them seen just once. The sequence was obtained from a human donor in good health (CMV status not recorded). Some clones in this sample may be carry-over from other donors' samples. This chain connects TRBV6-5 to TRBJ1-1, with D perhaps TRBD1 (5 bases). The sequenced sample was cultured PBMCs, obtained from culture after CMV antigen stimulation. The CDR3 DNA follows: TGTGCCAGCAGTCCTCAAGGGGTAGAGACTGAAGCTTTCTTT. Amino acid sequence: CASSPQGVETEAFF.